This TCR beta chain appears in the sequencing data of a study of T-cell reconstitution after alpha-beta-depleted transplantation in children. Unique molecular identifiers tagged the TCRbeta library. TCRdb used MiXCR to reprocess the PCR reads, holding one entry per CDR3 protein. The sample gives 200,000 to 300,000 distinct CDR3 sequences, around 11% of which show up once; over 2.5% is in the top ten. On this clonotype: One base away lies a much larger clone, so this may be a sequencing read error.

The CDR3 loop spans 15 amino acids. Here the sequenced sample was PBMCs from the stem cell graft donor, taken from the stem cell graft. The chain combines TRBV21-1 with TRBJ1-5. TRBV21-1 is a pseudogene locus. This TCR derives from a human donor who donated a stem cell graft to a child with acute lymphoblastic leukemia. CDR3 coding DNA: TGTGCCAGCAGCATTCGACATGGTATTAATCAGCCCCAGCATTTT. Its translation is CASSIRHGINQPQHF.